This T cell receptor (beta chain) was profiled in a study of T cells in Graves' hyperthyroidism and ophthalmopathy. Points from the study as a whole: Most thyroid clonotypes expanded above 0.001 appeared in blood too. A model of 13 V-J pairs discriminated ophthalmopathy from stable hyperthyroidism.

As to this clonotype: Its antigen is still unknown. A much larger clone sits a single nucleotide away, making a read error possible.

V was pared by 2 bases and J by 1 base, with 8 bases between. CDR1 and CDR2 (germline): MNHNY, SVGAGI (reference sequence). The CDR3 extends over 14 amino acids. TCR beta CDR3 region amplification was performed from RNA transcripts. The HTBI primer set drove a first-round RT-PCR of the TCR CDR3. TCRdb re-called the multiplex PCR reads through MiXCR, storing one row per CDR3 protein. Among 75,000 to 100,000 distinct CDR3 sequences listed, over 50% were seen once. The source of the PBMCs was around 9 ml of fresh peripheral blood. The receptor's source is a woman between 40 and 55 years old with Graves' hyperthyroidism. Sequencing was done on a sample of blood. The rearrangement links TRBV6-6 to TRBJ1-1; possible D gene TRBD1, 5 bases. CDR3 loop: CASSYSGANTEAFF. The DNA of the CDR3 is TGTGCCAGCAGTTACAGTGGGGCGAACACTGAAGCTTTCTTT.